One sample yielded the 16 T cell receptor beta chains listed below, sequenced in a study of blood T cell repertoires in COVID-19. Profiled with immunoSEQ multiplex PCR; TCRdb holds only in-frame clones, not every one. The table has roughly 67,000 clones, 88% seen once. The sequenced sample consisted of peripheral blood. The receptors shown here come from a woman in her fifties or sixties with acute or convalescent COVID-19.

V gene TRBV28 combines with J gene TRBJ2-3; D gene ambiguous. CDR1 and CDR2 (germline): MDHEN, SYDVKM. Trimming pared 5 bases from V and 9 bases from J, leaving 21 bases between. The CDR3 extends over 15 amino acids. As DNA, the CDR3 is TGTGCCAGCAGTGGTGAAGACTGGGTAGCCCTCACGCAGTATTTT. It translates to CASSGEDWVALTQYF. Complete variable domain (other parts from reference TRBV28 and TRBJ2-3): DVKVTQSSRYLVKRTGEKVFLECVQDMDHENMFWYRQDPGLGLRLIYFSYDVKMKEKGDIPEGYSVSREKKERFSLILESASTNQTSMYLCASSGEDWVALTQYFGPGTRLTVL.

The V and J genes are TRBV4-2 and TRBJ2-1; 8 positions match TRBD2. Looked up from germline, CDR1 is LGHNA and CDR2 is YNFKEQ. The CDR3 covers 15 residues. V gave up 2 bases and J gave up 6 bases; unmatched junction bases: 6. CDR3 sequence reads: CASSQPGGALNEQFF. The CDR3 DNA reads TGTGCCAGCAGCCAACCCGGGGGGGCTCTCAATGAGCAGTTCTTC.

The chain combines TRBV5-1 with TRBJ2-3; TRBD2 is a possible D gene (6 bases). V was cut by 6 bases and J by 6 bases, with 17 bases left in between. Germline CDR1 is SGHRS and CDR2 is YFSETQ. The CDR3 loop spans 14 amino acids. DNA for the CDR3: TGCGCCAGCAACCGGGACTCCCCGTCGGATACGCAGTATTTT. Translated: CASNRDSPSDTQYF.

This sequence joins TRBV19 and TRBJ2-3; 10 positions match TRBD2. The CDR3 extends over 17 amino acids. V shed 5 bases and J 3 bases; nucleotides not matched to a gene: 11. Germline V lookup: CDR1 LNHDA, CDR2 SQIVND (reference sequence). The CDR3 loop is CASSPRRGLAETDTQYF. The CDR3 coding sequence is TGTGCCAGTAGTCCTCGGAGAGGACTAGCGGAGACAGATACGCAGTATTTT.

The CDR3 region has the DNA TGCGCCAGCAGCCATGACGGGACAGGGGGCACAGATACGCAGTATTTT. Residues: CASSHDGTGGTDTQYF. The chain employs TRBV5-1 and TRBJ2-3; TRBD1 matches at 10 bases. The J segment lost 1 base and the V segment lost 4 bases, leaving 6 bases of the junction unmatched. Germline assignment: CDR1 SGHRS and CDR2 YFSETQ. This CDR3 comprises 16 residues. The full variable domain, with the rest looked up from reference TRBV5-1 and TRBJ2-3, is KAGVTQTPRYLIKTRGQQVTLSCSPISGHRSVSWYQQTPGQGLQFLFEYFSETQRNKGNFPGRFSGRQFSNSRSEMNVSTLELGDSALYLCASSHDGTGGTDTQYFGPGTRLTVL.

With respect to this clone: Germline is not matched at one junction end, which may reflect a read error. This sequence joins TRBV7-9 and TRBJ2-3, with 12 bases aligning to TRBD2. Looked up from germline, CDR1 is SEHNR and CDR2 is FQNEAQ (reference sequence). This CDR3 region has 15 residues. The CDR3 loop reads CASSLAGGSTDTQYF. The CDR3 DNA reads TGTGCCAGCAGCCTAGCGGGAGGGAGCACAGATACGCAGTATTTT.

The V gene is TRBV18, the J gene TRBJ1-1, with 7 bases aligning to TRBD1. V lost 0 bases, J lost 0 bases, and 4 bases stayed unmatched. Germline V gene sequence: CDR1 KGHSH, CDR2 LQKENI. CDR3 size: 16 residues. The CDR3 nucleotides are TGTGCCAGCTCACCACCAGGGACAGTCATGAACACTGAAGCTTTCTTT. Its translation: CASSPPGTVMNTEAFF.

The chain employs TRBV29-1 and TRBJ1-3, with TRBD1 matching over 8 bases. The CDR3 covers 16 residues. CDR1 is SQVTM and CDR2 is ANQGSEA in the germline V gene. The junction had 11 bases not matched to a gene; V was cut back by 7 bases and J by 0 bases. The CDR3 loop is CSAQEGTGASGNTIYF. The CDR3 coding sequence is TGCAGCGCCCAAGAAGGGACAGGTGCCTCTGGAAACACCATATATTTT.

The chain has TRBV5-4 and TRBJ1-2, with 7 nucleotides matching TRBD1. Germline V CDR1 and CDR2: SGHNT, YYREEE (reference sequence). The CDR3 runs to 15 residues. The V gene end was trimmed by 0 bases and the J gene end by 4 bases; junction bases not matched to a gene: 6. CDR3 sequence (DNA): TGTGCCAGCAGCTTGGTAACAGGGGTCGGCTATGGCTACACCTTC. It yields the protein CASSLVTGVGYGYTF.

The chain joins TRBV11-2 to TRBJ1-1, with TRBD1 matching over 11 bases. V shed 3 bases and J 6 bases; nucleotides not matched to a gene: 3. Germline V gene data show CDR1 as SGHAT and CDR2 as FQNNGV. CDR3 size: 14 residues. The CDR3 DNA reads TGTGCCAGCAGCTTGGGACAGGGGGTCTCTGAAGCTTTCTTT. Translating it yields CASSLGQGVSEAFF.

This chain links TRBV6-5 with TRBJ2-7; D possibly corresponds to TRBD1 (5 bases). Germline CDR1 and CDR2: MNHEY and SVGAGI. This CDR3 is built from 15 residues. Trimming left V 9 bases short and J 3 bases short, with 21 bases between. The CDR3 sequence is CASTRTAWGYYEQYV. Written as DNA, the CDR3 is TGTGCCAGTACGCGAACAGCTTGGGGCTACTACGAGCAGTACGTC.

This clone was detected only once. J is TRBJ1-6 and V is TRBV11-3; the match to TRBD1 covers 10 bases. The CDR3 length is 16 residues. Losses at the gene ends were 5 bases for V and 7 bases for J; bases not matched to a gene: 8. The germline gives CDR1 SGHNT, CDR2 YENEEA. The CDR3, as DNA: TGTGCCAGCAGCCTAAGAGGGGACAGGGGCAATTCACCCCTCCACTTT. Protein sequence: CASSLRGDRGNSPLHF. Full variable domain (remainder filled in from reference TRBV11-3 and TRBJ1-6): EAGVVQSPRYKIIEKKQPVAFWCNPISGHNTLYWYLQNLGQGPELLIRYENEEAVDDSQLPKDRFSAERLKGVDSTLKIQPAELGDSAVYLCASSLRGDRGNSPLHFGNGTRLTVT.

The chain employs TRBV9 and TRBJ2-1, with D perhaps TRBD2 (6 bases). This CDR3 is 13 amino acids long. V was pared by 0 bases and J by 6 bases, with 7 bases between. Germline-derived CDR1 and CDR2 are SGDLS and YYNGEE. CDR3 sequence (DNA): TGTGCCAGCAGCGTAGTCGGGAGCAATGAGCAGTTCTTC. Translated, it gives CASSVVGSNEQFF.

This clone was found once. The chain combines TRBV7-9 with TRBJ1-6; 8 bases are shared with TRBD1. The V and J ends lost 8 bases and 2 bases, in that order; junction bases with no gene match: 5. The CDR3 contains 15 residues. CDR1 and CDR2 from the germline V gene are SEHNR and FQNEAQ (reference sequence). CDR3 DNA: TGTGCCAGCGGACAGGGTGGGACCTATAATTCACCCCTCCACTTT. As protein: CASGQGGTYNSPLHF.

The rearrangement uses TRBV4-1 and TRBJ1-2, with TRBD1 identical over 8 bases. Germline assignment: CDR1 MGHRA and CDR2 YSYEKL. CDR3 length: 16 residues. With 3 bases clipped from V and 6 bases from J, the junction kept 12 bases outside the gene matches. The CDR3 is CASSHPPGGGWNGYTF. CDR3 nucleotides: TGCGCCAGCAGCCATCCCCCAGGGGGCGGGTGGAATGGCTACACCTTC.

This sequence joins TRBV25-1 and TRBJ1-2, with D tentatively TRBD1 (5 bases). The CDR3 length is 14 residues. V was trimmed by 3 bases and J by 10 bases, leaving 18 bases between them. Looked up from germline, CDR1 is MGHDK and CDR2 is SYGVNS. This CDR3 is CASSDRVSDPIYTF. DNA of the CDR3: TGTGCCAGCAGTGACAGGGTTTCGGACCCGATCTACACCTTC.